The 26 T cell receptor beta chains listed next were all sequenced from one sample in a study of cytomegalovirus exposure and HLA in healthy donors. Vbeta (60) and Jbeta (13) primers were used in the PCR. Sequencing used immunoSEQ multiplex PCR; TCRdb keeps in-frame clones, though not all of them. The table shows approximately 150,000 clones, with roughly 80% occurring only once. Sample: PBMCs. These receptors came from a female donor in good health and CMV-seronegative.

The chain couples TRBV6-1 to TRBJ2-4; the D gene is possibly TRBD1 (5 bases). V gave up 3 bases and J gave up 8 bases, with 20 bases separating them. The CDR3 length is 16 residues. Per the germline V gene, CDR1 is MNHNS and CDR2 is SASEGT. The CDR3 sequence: CASSDRGDPEVDIQYF. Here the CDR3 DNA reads TGTGCCAGCAGTGATAGGGGCGACCCCGAGGTCGACATTCAGTACTTC.

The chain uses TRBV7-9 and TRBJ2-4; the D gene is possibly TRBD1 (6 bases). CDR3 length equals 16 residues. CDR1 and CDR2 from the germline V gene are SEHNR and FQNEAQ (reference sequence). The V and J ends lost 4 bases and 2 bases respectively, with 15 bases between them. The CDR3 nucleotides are TGTGCCAGCAGCTCCACAGGGATTGGGCCCAAAAACATTCAGTACTTC. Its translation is CASSSTGIGPKNIQYF.

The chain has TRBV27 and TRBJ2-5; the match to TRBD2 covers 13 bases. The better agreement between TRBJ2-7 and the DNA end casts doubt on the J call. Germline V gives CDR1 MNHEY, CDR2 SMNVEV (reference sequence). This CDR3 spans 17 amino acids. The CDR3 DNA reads TGTGCCAGCAGTTCCCACCCGACTAGCGGGGGGAACTACGAGCAGTACTTC. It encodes CASSSHPTSGGNYEQYF.

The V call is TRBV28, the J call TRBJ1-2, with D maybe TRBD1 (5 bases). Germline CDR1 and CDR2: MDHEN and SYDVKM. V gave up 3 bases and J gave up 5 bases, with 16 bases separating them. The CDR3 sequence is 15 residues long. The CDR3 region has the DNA TGTGCCAGCAGTTTGGCATCGGGGGTATGGTATGGCTACACCTTC. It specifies CASSLASGVWYGYTF.

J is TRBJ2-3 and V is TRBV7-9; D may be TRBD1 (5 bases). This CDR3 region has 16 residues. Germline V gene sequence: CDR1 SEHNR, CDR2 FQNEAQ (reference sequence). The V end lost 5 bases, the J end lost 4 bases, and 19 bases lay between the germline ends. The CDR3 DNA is TGTGCCAGCAGCGGGGCTGGCCAGGGTTTTTCAGATACGCAGTATTTT. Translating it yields CASSGAGQGFSDTQYF.

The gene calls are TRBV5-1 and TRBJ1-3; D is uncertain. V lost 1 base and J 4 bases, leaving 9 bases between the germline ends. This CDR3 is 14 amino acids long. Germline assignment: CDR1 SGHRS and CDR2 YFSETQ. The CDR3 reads CASSLTAGGNTIYF. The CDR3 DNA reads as TGCGCCAGCAGCTTGACAGCGGGGGGAAACACCATATATTTT. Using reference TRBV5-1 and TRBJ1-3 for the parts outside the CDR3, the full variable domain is KAGVTQTPRYLIKTRGQQVTLSCSPISGHRSVSWYQQTPGQGLQFLFEYFSETQRNKGNFPGRFSGRQFSNSRSEMNVSTLELGDSALYLCASSLTAGGNTIYFGEGSWLTVV.

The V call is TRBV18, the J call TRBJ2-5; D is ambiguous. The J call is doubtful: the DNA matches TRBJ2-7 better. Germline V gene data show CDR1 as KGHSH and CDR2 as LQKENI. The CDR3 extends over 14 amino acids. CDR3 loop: CASSPQLSTYEQYF. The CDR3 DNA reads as TGTGCCAGCTCACCACAACTATCAACCTACGAGCAGTACTTC.

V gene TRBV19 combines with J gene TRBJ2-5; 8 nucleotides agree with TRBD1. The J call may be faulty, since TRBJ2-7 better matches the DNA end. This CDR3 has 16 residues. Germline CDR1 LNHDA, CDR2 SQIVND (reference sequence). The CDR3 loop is CASSIDRTGPQYEQYF. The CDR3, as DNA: TGTGCCAGTAGTATAGATCGGACAGGGCCCCAATACGAGCAGTACTTC.

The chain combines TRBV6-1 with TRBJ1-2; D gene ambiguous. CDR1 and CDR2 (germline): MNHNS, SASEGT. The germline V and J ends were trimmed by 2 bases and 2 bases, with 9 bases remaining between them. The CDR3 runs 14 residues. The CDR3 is CASSEFTVNYGYTF. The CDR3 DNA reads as TGTGCCAGCAGTGAATTCACAGTAAACTATGGCTACACCTTC.

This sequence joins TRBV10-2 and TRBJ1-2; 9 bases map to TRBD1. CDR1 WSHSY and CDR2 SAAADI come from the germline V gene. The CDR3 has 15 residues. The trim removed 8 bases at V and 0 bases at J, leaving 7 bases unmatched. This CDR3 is CASLRTGEANYGYTF. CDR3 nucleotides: TGCGCCAGCCTCCGGACAGGGGAGGCTAACTATGGCTACACCTTC.

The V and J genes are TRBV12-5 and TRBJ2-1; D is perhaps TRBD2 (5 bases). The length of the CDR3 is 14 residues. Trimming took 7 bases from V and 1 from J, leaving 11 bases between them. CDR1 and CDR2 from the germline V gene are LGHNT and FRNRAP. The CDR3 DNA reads TGTGCTAGTGCCAACCCGGGGTCCTACAATGAGCAGTTCTTC. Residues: CASANPGSYNEQFF.

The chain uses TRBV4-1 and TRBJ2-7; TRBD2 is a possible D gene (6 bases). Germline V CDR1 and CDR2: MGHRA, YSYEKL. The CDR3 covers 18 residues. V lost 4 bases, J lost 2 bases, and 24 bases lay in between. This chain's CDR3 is CASSLYRSSEIFTYEQYF. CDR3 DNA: TGCGCCAGCAGCCTATATCGGTCTAGCGAAATATTCACCTACGAGCAGTACTTC.

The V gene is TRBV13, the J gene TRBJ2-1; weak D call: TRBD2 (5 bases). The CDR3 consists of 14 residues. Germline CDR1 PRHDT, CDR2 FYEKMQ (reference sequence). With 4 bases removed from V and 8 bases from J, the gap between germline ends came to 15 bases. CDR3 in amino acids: CASSSDGLGDEQFF. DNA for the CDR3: TGTGCCAGCAGCTCGGATGGACTGGGCGATGAGCAGTTCTTC.

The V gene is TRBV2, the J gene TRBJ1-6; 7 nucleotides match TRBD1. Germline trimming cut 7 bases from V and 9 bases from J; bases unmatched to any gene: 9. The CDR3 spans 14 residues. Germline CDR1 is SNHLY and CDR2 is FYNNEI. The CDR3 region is CASTENRGGSPLHF. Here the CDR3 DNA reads TGTGCCAGCACAGAGAACAGGGGTGGTTCACCCCTCCACTTT.

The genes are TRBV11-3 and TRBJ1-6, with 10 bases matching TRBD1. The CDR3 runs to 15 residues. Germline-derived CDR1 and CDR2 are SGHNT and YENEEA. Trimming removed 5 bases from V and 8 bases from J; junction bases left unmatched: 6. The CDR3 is CASSPGDRGDSPLHF. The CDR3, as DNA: TGTGCCAGCAGCCCTGGGGACAGGGGTGATTCACCCCTCCACTTT. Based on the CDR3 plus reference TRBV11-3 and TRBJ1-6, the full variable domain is EAGVVQSPRYKIIEKKQPVAFWCNPISGHNTLYWYLQNLGQGPELLIRYENEEAVDDSQLPKDRFSAERLKGVDSTLKIQPAELGDSAVYLCASSPGDRGDSPLHFGNGTRLTVT.

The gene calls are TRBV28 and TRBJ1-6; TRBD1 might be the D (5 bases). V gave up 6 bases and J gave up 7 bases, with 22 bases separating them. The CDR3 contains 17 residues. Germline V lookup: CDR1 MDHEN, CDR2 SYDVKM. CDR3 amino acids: CASREGQAFFQNSPLHF. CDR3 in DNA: TGTGCCAGCAGGGAGGGGCAGGCCTTTTTCCAGAATTCACCCCTCCACTTT. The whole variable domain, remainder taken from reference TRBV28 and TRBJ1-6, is DVKVTQSSRYLVKRTGEKVFLECVQDMDHENMFWYRQDPGLGLRLIYFSYDVKMKEKGDIPEGYSVSREKKERFSLILESASTNQTSMYLCASREGQAFFQNSPLHFGNGTRLTVT.

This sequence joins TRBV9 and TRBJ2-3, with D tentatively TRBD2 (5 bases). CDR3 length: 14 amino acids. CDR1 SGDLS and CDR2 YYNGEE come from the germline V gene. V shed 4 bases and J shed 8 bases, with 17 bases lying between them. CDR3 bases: TGTGCCAGCAGCCCCCCTGCGGGTGGAGCTACGCAGTATTTT. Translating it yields CASSPPAGGATQYF. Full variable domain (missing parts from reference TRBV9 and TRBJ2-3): DSGVTQTPKHLITATGQRVTLRCSPRSGDLSVYWYQQSLDQGLQFLIQYYNGEERAKGNILERFSAQQFPDLHSELNLSSLELGDSALYFCASSPPAGGATQYFGPGTRLTVL.

CDR3 sequence reads: CSAPPVDTQYF. CDR3 DNA sequence: TGCAGTGCACCCCCAGTGGATACGCAGTATTTT. V usage is TRBV20-1 and J usage is TRBJ2-3; D remains unclear. The germline gives CDR1 DFQATT, CDR2 SNEGSKA (reference sequence). V shed 6 bases and J shed 6 bases, with 10 bases lying between them. The CDR3 is 11 residues long.

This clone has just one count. The CDR3 region is CASSIASAYNEQFF. CDR3 sequence (DNA): TGTGCCAGCAGCATAGCTAGCGCCTACAATGAGCAGTTCTTC. This chain joins TRBV9 and TRBJ2-1; D perhaps matches TRBD2 (6 bases). Germline V gene data show CDR1 as SGDLS and CDR2 as YYNGEE. The CDR3 covers 14 residues. Trimming removed 4 bases from V and 2 bases from J, with 10 bases in between. The variable domain in full, completed from reference TRBV9 and TRBJ2-1, reads DSGVTQTPKHLITATGQRVTLRCSPRSGDLSVYWYQQSLDQGLQFLIQYYNGEERAKGNILERFSAQQFPDLHSELNLSSLELGDSALYFCASSIASAYNEQFFGPGTRLTVL.

The CDR3 sequence is CARSRGGRAEAFF. Here the CDR3 DNA reads TGTGCCAGAAGCCGGGGAGGTCGCGCTGAAGCTTTCTTT. The rearrangement uses TRBV5-3 and TRBJ1-1; D unclear. TRBV5-3 counts as an open reading frame of uncertain function. This CDR3 has 13 residues. The V gene lost 4 bases and the J gene lost 6 bases, with 13 bases spanning the gap.

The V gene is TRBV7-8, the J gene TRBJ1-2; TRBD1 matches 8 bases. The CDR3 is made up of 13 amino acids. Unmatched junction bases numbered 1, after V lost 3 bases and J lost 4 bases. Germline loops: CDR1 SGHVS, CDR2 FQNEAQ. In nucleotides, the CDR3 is TGTGCCAGCAGCTTCACAGGGGGCTATGGCTACACCTTC. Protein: CASSFTGGYGYTF.

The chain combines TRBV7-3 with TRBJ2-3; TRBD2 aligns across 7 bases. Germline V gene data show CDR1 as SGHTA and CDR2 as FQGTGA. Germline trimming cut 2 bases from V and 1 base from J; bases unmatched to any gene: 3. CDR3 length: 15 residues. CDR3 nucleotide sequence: TGTGCCAGCAGCTTACAGCGGGAAGGCACAGATACGCAGTATTTT. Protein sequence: CASSLQREGTDTQYF.

The CDR3 DNA reads as TGTGCTAGTCAACCCGGGACACCTGCCTACGAGCAGTACTTC. It encodes CASQPGTPAYEQYF. This sequence joins TRBV12-5 and TRBJ2-7; a weak D match, TRBD1 (6 bases). The CDR3 has 14 amino acids. Germline CDR1 reads LGHNT; CDR2 reads FRNRAP. V lost 8 bases to trimming and J lost 2 bases, with 16 bases between them.

Written as DNA, the CDR3 is TGTGCCAGCAGCCCCTTCCAAGGAAGGGAGGGCACTGAAGCTTTCTTT. Translated: CASSPFQGREGTEAFF. The rearrangement uses TRBV7-3 and TRBJ1-1; D remains unclear. CDR3 length: 16 residues. V gave up 5 bases and J gave up 4 bases, with 20 bases separating them. Per germline, CDR1 SGHTA and CDR2 FQGTGA.

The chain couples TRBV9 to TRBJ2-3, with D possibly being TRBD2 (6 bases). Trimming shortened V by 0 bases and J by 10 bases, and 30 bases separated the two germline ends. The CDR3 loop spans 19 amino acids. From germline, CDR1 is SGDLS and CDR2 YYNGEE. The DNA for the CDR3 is TGTGCCAGCAGCGTAGATCCACTGGGAGCGGCGGGACCCCAATCCTCGCAGTATTTT. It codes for CASSVDPLGAAGPQSSQYF.

The CDR3 sequence is CASKGQGAKNGYTF. DNA for the CDR3: TGTGCCAGTAAGGGACAGGGGGCGAAGAATGGCTACACCTTC. This sequence joins TRBV19 and TRBJ1-2; 12 bases map to TRBD1. The CDR3 has 14 amino acids. The germline CDR1 and CDR2 sequences are LNHDA and SQIVND (reference sequence). V shed 7 bases and J 6 bases; nucleotides not matched to a gene: 6.